This TCR beta chain was sequenced in a study of cytomegalovirus exposure and HLA in healthy donors. About the research overall: Of around 400 genotyped donors, about 81% grouped in the Caucasian-associated ancestry cluster. Study-wide points: A link between a missense DCLRE1C variant and TCR beta V- and J-gene trimming emerged from a later analysis. CMV antigen specificity of three CMV-associated chains was confirmed in vitro.

The CDR3 extends over 14 amino acids. Trimming left V 4 bases short and J 2 bases short, with 11 bases between. Germline values: CDR1 MNHNS, CDR2 SASEGT. About this clone: The antigen is not known.

The PCR had 60 Vbeta and 13 Jbeta primers. Per the original methods: Among the unique TCR beta chains that a later analysis counted, about 81 million in all, 9.5 million to 12 million were shared. Sequencing used immunoSEQ multiplex PCR; TCRdb keeps in-frame clones, though not all of them. The D gene and trimming were derived from the DNA, and the V and J assignments and clone size from that table. The repertoire holds approximately 120,000 clones, with nearly 70% as singletons. Sequencing used PBMCs. The receptor was derived from a woman aged 70-85 years in good health and CMV-seropositive. The chain combines TRBV6-1 with TRBJ1-2; a possible D gene is TRBD1 (6 bases). CDR3 bases: TGTGCCAGCAGTGGGACGCAGGGGAACTATGGCTACACCTTC. It encodes CASSGTQGNYGYTF.